Shown below are 10 T cell receptor beta chains from a single sample sequenced in a study of blood T cells in healthy people across ages. Next came a second PCR, run for about 7 to 12 cycles, which used a sample-barcoded 5' primer along with a J-beta primer mix. TCRdb passed the 5' RACE reads through MiXCR, listing each CDR3 protein once. The sample lists roughly 500,000 distinct CDR3 sequences; 27% were seen once. Specimen: blood. The receptor source for this set is a woman in her sixties or seventies in good health.

This clonotype came up a few times. The V and J genes are TRBV5-1 and TRBJ2-5; D not certain. The better agreement between TRBJ2-7 and the DNA end casts doubt on the J call. The CDR3 extends over 15 amino acids. Germline CDR1 SGHRS, CDR2 YFSETQ. The CDR3 DNA sequence: TGCGCCAGCAGCTTGGACTTGGACGGATACTACGAGCAGTACTTC. It encodes CASSLDLDGYYEQYF.

This clonotype was seen more than once but under ten times. V gene TRBV7-9 combines with J gene TRBJ1-1; 8 nucleotides line up with TRBD1. CDR1 is SEHNR, CDR2 FQNEAQ, per germline (reference sequence). CDR3 size: 16 residues. Losses at the gene ends were 4 bases for V and 3 bases for J; bases not matched to a gene: 10. CDR3 residues: CASSSTTGASYTEAFF. The CDR3 DNA is TGTGCCAGCAGCTCTACGACAGGGGCAAGCTACACTGAAGCTTTCTTT.

J is TRBJ2-5 and V is TRBV6-7, with D possibly being TRBD2 (6 bases). TRBV6-7 is placed among ORFs of uncertain function. The CDR3 consists of 14 residues. V lost 5 bases, J lost 5 bases, and 15 bases lay in between. The CDR3 DNA reads as TGTGCCAGCAGTCCCCTACGGGGGAGCGAGACCCAGTACTTC. Protein: CASSPLRGSETQYF.

This clonotype was seen a handful of times. The rearrangement links TRBV7-9 to TRBJ2-3; 12 bases fit TRBD1. Germline V gene data show CDR1 as SEHNR and CDR2 as FQNEAQ (reference sequence). This CDR3 region has 18 residues. The V and J ends lost 3 bases and 3 bases, in that order; junction bases with no gene match: 10. CDR3 sequence: CASSFPVGQGARTDTQYF. The CDR3 DNA reads as TGTGCCAGCAGCTTTCCGGTGGGACAGGGGGCGAGGACAGATACGCAGTATTTT.

The table lists this clonotype with a few counts. V is TRBV6-1 and J is TRBJ1-2; unclear D gene. Trimming stripped 3 bases from V and 8 bases from J, with 7 bases between. The germline CDR1 and CDR2 sequences are MNHNS and SASEGT. The CDR3 has 11 residues. CDR3 sequence: CASSDFRGYTF. In nucleotides, the CDR3 is TGTGCCAGCAGTGACTTCAGGGGCTACACCTTC.

The J gene is TRBJ1-5, the V gene TRBV6-5, with TRBD1 matching over 9 bases. The CDR3 sequence is 15 residues long. J gave up 4 bases and V 5 bases, and 6 bases lay outside the gene matches. Germline V lookup: CDR1 MNHEY, CDR2 SVGAGI. The chain's CDR3 is CASSPGQGRNQPQHF. The CDR3 bases are TGTGCCAGCAGTCCCGGACAGGGGAGGAATCAGCCCCAGCATTTT.

The rearrangement joins TRBV7-2 to TRBJ1-4, with no clear D. The germline V and J ends were trimmed by 1 base and 6 bases, with 15 bases remaining between them. Germline-derived CDR1 and CDR2 are SGHTA and FQGNSA. The CDR3 length is 16 residues. CDR3 bases: TGTGCCAGCAGCTTAGAATCATTGCAGGATTATGAAAAACTGTTTTTT. This gives the protein CASSLESLQDYEKLFF.

This sequence joins TRBV7-2 and TRBJ2-7; the match to TRBD2 covers 12 bases. CDR1 and CDR2 from the germline V gene are SGHTA and FQGNSA. V trimming: 0 bases; J trimming: 3 bases; junction bases outside the gene matches: 3. The CDR3 is 16 residues long. Here the CDR3 reads CASSLALAGGFYEQYF. CDR3 in DNA: TGTGCCAGCAGCTTAGCACTAGCGGGGGGCTTCTACGAGCAGTACTTC.

This clonotype was observed a handful of times. The chain carries TRBV20-1 and TRBJ2-3; 7 positions match TRBD1. The CDR3 loop spans 15 amino acids. The trim removed 7 bases at V and 0 bases at J, leaving 10 bases unmatched. From germline, CDR1 is DFQATT and CDR2 SNEGSKA (reference sequence). The CDR3 loop is CSGIGGMASTDTQYF. DNA of the CDR3: TGCAGTGGGATAGGGGGCATGGCTAGCACAGATACGCAGTATTTT.

In regard to this clonotype: At one end, the junction sequence differs from germline, possibly due to a read error. This sequence joins TRBV3-1 and TRBJ2-5, with a possible D match to TRBD1 (5 bases). The CDR3 has 14 residues. In germline, CDR1 is LGHDT, CDR2 YNNKEL (reference sequence). CDR3 sequence reads: CASSQTQGVETQYF. As DNA, the CDR3 is TGTGCCAGTAGCCAAACTCAGGGTGTGGAGACCCAGTACTTC.